This TCR beta chain was sequenced during a study of blood T cell repertoires in COVID-19. Germline CDR1 and CDR2: LGHNA and YNFKEQ. The length of the CDR3 is 15 residues. V gave up 1 base and J gave up 3 bases, with 12 bases separating them. Data came from immunoSEQ multiplex PCR; TCRdb stores just in-frame clones and leaves some out. Found here are some 140,000 clones, around 85% of them singletons; the top ten hold about 31%. The TCR sequence derives from a woman between 55 and 75 years old with acute or convalescent COVID-19. The chain has TRBV4-2 and TRBJ1-2; D is uncertain. Sequenced material: peripheral blood. The CDR3 nucleotides read TGTGCCAGCAGCCAAGCAGGAGGCACCGACTATGGCTACACCTTC. This encodes CASSQAGGTDYGYTF.